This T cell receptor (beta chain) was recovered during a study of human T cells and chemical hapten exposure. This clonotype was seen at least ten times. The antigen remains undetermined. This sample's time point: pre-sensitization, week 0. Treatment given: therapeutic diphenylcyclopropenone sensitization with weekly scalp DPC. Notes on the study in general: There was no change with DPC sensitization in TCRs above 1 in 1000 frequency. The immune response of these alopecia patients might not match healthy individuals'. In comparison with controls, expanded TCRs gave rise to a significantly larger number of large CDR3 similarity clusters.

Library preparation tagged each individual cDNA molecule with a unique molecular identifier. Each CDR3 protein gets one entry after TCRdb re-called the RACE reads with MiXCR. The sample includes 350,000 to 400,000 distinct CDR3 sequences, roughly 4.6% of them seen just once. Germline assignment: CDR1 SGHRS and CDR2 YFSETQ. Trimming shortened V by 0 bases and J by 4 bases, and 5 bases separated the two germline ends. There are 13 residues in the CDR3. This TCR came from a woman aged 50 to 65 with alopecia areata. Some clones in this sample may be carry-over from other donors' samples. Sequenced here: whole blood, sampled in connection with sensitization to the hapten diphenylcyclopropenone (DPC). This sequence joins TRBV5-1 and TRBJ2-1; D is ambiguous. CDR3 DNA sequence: TGCGCCAGCAGCTTGGACCCTTACAATGAGCAGTTCTTC. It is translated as CASSLDPYNEQFF.